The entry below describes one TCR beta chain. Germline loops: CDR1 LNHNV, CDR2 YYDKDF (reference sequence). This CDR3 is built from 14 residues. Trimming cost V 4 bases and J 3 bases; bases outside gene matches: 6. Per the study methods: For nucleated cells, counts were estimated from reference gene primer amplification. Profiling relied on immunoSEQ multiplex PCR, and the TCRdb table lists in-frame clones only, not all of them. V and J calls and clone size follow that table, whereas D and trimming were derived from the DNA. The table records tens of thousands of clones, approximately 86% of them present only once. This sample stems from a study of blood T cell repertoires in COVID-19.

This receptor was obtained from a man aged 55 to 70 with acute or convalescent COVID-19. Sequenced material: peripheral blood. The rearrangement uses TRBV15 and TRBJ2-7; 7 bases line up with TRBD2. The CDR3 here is CATSTERGRYEQYF. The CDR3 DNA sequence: TGTGCCACCAGCACCGAGCGGGGCCGCTACGAGCAGTACTTC.